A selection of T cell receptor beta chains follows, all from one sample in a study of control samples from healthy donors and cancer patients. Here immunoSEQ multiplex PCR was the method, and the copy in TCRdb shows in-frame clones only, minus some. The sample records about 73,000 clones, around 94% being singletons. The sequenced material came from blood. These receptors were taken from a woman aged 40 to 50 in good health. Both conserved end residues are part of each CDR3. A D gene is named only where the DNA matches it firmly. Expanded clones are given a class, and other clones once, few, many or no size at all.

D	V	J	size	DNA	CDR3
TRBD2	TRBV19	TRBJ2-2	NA	TGTGCCAGTAGTATGCGGAGGCTAGCGGGAACCGGGGAGCTGTTTTTT	CASSMRRLAGTGELFF
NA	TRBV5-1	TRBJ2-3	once	TGCGCCAGCAGCTCTAATCTAGGGGTGGCAGATACGCAGTATTTT	CASSSNLGVADTQYF
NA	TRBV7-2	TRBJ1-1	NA	TGTGCCAGCAGATCTCTGAGATCGGGAGGGTTTACCGAAGCTTTCTTT	CASRSLRSGGFTEAFF
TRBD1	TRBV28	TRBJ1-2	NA	TGTGCCAGCGGACAGGGGGCTCGGGGCTACACCTTC	CASGQGARGYTF
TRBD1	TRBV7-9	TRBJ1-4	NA	TGTGCCAGCAGCTTTAGCAGGACAGGGGAAAAACTGTTTTTT	CASSFSRTGEKLFF
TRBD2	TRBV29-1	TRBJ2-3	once	TGCAGCGTTGAAAGGACTAGCGGGGTCACAGATACGCAGTATTTT	CSVERTSGVTDTQYF
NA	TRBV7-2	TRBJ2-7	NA	TGTGCCAGCAGCTTAGAAGCAGGAACTTCCTACGAGCAGTACTTC	CASSLEAGTSYEQYF
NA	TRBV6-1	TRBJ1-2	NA	TGTGCCAGCAGTGATCCGGGGAACTATGGCTACACCTTC	CASSDPGNYGYTF
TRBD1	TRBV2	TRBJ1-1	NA	TGTGCCAGCAGTGATATTGGGACAGCGAACACTGAAGCTTTCTTT	CASSDIGTANTEAFF
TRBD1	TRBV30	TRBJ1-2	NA	TGTGCCTCGGACAGGGAAGGTTATGGCTACACCTTC	CASDREGYGYTF
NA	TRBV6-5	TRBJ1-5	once	TGTGCCAGCAGTTACTCGGGGAGGAAGGATCAGCCCCAGCATTTT	CASSYSGRKDQPQHF
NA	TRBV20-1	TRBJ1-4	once	TGCAGTGCAAGTTCGGGGGGGGTTAGTGAAAAACTGTTTTTT	CSASSGGVSEKLFF
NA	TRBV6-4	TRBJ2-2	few	TGTGCCAGCAGTAATAGTGGTACCGGGGAGCTGTTTTTT	CASSNSGTGELFF
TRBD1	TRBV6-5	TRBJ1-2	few	TGTGCCAGCAGTCCGGGACAGAACTATGGCTACACCTTC	CASSPGQNYGYTF
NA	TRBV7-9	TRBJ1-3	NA	TGTGCCAGCAGGTCAGGGACCTCTGGAAACACCATATATTTT	CASRSGTSGNTIYF
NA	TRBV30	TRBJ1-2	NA	TGTGCCTGCTCCCGTGGCAGGCCAACGAATGGCTACACCTTC	CACSRGRPTNGYTF
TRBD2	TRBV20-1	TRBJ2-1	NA	TGCAGTGCTAGTCCCCTCATTGGACTAGCAATGAATGAGCAGTTCTTC	CSASPLIGLAMNEQFF
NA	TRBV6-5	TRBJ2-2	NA	TGTGCCAGTAAAAGAGGGGAGAGAACCGGGGAGCTGTTTTTT	CASKRGERTGELFF
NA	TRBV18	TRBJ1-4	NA	TGTGCCAGCTCACCAGAGGGCGGGGCTAATGAAAAACTGTTTTTT	CASSPEGGANEKLFF
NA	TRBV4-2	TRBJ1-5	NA	TGTGCCAGCAGCCAAGATGGTGGTCAGCCCCAGCATTTT	CASSQDGGQPQHF
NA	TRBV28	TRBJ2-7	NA	TGTGCCAGCAGTTTCCGGTCCCTTTTCCCCTACGAGCAGTACTTC	CASSFRSLFPYEQYF
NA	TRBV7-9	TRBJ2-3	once	TGTGCCAGCAGCTCGGACCCTAGCACAGATACGCAGTATTTT	CASSSDPSTDTQYF
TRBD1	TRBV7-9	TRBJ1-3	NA	TGTGCCAGCAGCTCCTTGGACAGGTACATTTCTGGAAACACCATATATTTT	CASSSLDRYISGNTIYF
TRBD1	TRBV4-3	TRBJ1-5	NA	TGCGCCAGCAGCCACGAACTACAGGGGGCTAGCAATCAGCCCCAGCATTTT	CASSHELQGASNQPQHF
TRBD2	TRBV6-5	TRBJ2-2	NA	TGTGCCAGCAGGACTTCGGGGGGCGGGGAGCTGTTTTTT	CASRTSGGGELFF
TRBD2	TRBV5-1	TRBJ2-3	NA	TGCGCCAGCAGCCTCAAATTAGCGGCGGGGGCAGATACGCAGTATTTT	CASSLKLAAGADTQYF
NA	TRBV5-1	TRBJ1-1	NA	TGCGCCAGCAGCTTGGGTCCAGAGGGCACTGAAGCTTTCTTT	CASSLGPEGTEAFF
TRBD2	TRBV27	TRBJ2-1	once	TGTGCCAGCAGAGAGACGGGACTAGCATTCAATGAGCAGTTCTTC	CASRETGLAFNEQFF
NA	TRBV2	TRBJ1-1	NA	TGTGCCAGCAGTGAGAGGCGTGGTGAAGCTTTCTTT	CASSERRGEAFF
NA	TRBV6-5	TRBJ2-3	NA	TGTGCCAGCAGTTACGCTTTTGGGCTAGCGTCAGATACGCAGTATTTT	CASSYAFGLASDTQYF
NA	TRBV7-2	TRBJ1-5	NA	TGTGCCAGCAGCCAAGGGGGTCCCAGGGATCAGCCCCAGCATTTT	CASSQGGPRDQPQHF
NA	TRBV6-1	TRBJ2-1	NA	TGTGCCAGCAGTGCGCGACTATCAAGCTCCTACAATGAGCAGTTCTTC	CASSARLSSSYNEQFF
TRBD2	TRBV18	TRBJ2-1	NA	TGTGCCAGCTCTCCTAGCGGCTCCTACAATGAGCAGTTCTTC	CASSPSGSYNEQFF
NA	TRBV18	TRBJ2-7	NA	TGTGCCAGCTCACCAAGGACCGGCGAGCAGTACTTC	CASSPRTGEQYF
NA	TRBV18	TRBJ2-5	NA	TGTGCCAGCTCACAACAAGAGACCCAGTACTTC	CASSQQETQYF
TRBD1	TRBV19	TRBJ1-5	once	TGTGCCAGTGGGGGCGGCAGGGGGCTTCAGCCCCAGCATTTT	CASGGGRGLQPQHF
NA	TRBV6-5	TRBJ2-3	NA	TGTGCCAGCAGCCAGGGGGGCCCAGATACGCAGTATTTT	CASSQGGPDTQYF
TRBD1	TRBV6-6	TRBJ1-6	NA	TGTGCCAGCAGTAGATCTGGACAGGTGGCTAATTCACCCCTCCACTTT	CASSRSGQVANSPLHF
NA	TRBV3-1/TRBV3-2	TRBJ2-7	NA	TGTGCCAGCAGCCTAGACCCATACGAGCAGTACTTC	CASSLDPYEQYF
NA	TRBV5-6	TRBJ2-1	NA	TGTGCCAGGTTGGCCTCGCCTTCTGAGCAGTTCTTC	CARLASPSEQFF
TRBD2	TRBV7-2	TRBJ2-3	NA	TGTGCCAGCAGCTTCGAGCGGGGGGCAGATACGCAGTATTTT	CASSFERGADTQYF
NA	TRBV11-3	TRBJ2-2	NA	TGTGCCAGCAGCACCAGGGGGGGGACCGGGGAGCTGTTTTTT	CASSTRGGTGELFF
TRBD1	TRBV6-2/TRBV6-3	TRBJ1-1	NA	TGTGCCAGCAGTCGTACAGGGGTCCGGTACACTGAAGCTTTCTTT	CASSRTGVRYTEAFF
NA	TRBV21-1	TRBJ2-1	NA	TGTGCCAGCAGCGACCCTGGGGAGGGCGAGGGGAATGAGCAGTTCTTC	CASSDPGEGEGNEQFF
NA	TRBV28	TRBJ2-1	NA	TGTGCCAGCAGTTTGAGGCGGTACAATGAGCAGTTCTTC	CASSLRRYNEQFF
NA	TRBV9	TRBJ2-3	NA	TGTGCCAGCAGCCCGAGGGGGGCGGGAGTAATGGTCGCAGATACGCAGTATTTT	CASSPRGAGVMVADTQYF
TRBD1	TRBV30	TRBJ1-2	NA	TGTGCCAGGGACAGCCGGGGCTATGGCTACACCTTC	CARDSRGYGYTF
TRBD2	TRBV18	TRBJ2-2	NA	TGTGCCAGCTCGCCGGGACTAGTCCTCGCCGGGGAGCTGTTTTTT	CASSPGLVLAGELFF
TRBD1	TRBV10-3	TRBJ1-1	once	TGTGCCACCAAGGGGACAGGGGGATACACTGAAGCTTTCTTT	CATKGTGGYTEAFF
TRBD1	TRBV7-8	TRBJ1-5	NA	TGTGCCAGCAGTTCAGGGGGCGGCAATCAGCCCCAGCATTTT	CASSSGGGNQPQHF
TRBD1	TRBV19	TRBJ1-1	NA	TGTGCCAGTAGTATACGTACAGGGGGCACTGAAGCTTTCTTT	CASSIRTGGTEAFF
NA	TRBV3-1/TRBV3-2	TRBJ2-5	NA	TGTGCCAGCAGCGAAGCGACATGGGGCGAGACCCAGTACTTC	CASSEATWGETQYF
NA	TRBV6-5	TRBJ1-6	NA	TGTGCCAGCGGCCAGGGGAGCTCCTATAATTCACCCCTCCACTTT	CASGQGSSYNSPLHF
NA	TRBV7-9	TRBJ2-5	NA	TGTGCCAGCAGCCCGGGGGTCGTGGAGACCCAGTACTTC	CASSPGVVETQYF
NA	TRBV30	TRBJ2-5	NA	TGTGCCTGGAGTGCACCCCTCCAGTGGGGAGAGACCCAGTACTTC	CAWSAPLQWGETQYF
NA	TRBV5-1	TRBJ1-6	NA	TGCGCCAGCAGAGGAGGAGGGTCACCCCTCCACTTT	CASRGGGSPLHF
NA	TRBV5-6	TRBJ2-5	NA	TGTGCCAGCAGCAAAGAAGAGACCCAGTACTTC	CASSKEETQYF
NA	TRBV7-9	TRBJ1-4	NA	TGTGCCAGCAGCGAAGAGGGCAGATTTAAAAAACTGTTTTTT	CASSEEGRFKKLFF
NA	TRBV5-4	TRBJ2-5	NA	TGTGCCAGCAGCGACGGTCCAAAAGAGACCCAGTACTTC	CASSDGPKETQYF